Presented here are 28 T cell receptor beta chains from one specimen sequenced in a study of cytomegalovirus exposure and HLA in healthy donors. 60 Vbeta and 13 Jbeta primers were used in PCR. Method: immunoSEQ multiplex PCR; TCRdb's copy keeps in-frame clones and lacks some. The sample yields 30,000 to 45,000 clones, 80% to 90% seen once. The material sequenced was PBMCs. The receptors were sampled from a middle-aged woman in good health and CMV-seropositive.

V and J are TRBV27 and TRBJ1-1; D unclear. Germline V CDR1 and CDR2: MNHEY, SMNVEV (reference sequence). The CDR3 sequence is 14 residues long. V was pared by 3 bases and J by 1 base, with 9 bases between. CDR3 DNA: TGTGCCAGCAGTTTCTCGAGAAAGAACACTGAAGCTTTCTTT. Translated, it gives CASSFSRKNTEAFF.

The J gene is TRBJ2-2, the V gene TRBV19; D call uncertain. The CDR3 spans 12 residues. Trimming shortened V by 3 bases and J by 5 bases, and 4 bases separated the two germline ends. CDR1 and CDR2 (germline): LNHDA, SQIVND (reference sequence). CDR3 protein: CASSIPTGELFF. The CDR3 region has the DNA TGTGCCAGTAGTATCCCTACCGGGGAGCTGTTTTTT.

CDR3: CASSPDRSDGYTF. In DNA, the CDR3 is TGTGCCAGCTCACCGGACAGGTCAGATGGCTACACCTTC. The J gene is TRBJ1-2, the V gene TRBV18, with 7 bases lining up with TRBD1. V lost 3 bases to trimming and J lost 6 bases; unmatched junction nucleotides: 4. The CDR3 is made up of 13 amino acids. Germline assignment: CDR1 KGHSH and CDR2 LQKENI. The full variable domain, completed using reference TRBV18 and TRBJ1-2, is NAGVMQNPRHLVRRRGQEARLRCSPMKGHSHVYWYRQLPEEGLKFMVYLQKENIIDESGMPKERFSAEFPKEGPSILRIQQVVRGDSAAYFCASSPDRSDGYTFGSGTRLTVV.

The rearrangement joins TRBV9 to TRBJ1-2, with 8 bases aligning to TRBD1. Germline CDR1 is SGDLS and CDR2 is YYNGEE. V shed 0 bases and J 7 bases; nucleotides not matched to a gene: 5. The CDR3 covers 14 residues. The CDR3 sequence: CASSVDPGGSGYTF. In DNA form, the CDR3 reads TGTGCCAGCAGCGTAGACCCAGGGGGCAGTGGCTACACCTTC.

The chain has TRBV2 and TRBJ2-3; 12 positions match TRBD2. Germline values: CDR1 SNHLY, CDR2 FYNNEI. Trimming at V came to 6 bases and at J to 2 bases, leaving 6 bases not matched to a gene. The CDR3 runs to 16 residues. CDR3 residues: CASSSRLAGATDTQYF. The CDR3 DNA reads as TGTGCCAGCAGCTCCCGACTAGCGGGGGCCACAGATACGCAGTATTTT.

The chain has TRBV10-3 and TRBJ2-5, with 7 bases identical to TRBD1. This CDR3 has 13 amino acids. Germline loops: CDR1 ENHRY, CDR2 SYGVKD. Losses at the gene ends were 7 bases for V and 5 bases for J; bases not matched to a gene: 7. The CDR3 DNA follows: TGTGCCATCAAAGGACAGGTCGGGGAGACCCAGTACTTC. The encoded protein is CAIKGQVGETQYF.

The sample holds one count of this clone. CDR3 bases: TGCAGTGCCACGGGACTACGTGGATACACCTTC. Its protein is CSATGLRGYTF. The chain combines TRBV20-1 with TRBJ1-2; tentatively, D is TRBD1 (5 bases). Germline-derived CDR1 and CDR2 are DFQATT and SNEGSKA (reference sequence). The CDR3 runs to 11 residues. The V end was cut by 6 bases, the J end by 11 bases, with 16 bases between.

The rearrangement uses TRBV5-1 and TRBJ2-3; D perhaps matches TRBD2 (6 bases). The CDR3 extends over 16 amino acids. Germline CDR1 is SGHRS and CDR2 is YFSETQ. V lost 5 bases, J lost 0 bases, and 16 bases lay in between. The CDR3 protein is CASRAGRGPSTDTQYF. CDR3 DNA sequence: TGCGCCAGCAGGGCGGGGCGGGGACCTAGCACAGATACGCAGTATTTT.

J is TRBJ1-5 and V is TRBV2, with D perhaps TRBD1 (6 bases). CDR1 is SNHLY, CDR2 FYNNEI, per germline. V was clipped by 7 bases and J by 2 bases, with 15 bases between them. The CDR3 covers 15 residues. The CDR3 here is CASTAGEGGNQPQHF. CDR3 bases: TGTGCCAGCACCGCAGGGGAAGGTGGCAATCAGCCCCAGCATTTT.

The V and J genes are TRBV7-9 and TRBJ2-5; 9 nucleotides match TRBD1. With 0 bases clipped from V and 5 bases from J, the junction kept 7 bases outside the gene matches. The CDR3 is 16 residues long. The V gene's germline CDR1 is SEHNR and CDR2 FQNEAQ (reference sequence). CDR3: CASSLASGQGRETQYF. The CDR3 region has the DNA TGTGCCAGCAGCTTAGCCTCGGGACAGGGTAGGGAGACCCAGTACTTC.

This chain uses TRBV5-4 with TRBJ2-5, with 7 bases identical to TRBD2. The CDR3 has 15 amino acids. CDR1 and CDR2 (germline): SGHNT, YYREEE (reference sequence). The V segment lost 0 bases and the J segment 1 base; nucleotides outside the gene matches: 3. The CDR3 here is CASSLGAGSQETQYF. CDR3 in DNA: TGTGCCAGCAGCTTGGGAGCGGGGTCCCAAGAGACCCAGTACTTC. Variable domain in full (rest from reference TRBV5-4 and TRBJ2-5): ETGVTQSPTHLIKTRGQQVTLRCSSQSGHNTVSWYQQALGQGPQFIFQYYREEENGRGNFPPRFSGLQFPNYSSELNVNALELDDSALYLCASSLGAGSQETQYFGPGTRLLVL.

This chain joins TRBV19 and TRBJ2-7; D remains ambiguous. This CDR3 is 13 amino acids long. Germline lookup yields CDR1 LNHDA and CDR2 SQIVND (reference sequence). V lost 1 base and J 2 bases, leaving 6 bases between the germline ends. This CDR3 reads CASSIGQAYEQYF. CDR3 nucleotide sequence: TGTGCCAGTAGTATAGGACAAGCCTACGAGCAGTACTTC. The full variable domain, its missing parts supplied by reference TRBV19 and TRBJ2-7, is DGGITQSPKYLFRKEGQNVTLSCEQNLNHDAMYWYRQDPGQGLRLIYYSQIVNDFQKGDIAEGYSVSREKKESFPLTVTSAQKNPTAFYLCASSIGQAYEQYFGPGTRLTVT.

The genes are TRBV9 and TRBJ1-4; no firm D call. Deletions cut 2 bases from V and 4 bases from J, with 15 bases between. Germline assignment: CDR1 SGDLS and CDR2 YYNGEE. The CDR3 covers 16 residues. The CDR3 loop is CASSVGGLYGNEKLFF. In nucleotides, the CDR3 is TGTGCCAGCAGCGTGGGCGGGCTCTATGGTAATGAAAAACTGTTTTTT.

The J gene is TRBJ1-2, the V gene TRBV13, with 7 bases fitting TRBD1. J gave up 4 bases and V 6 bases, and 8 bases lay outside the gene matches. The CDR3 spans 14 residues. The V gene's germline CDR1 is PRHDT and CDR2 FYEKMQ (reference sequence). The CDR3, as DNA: TGTGCCAGCAGTAAGAGGGGGCTGGGCTATGGCTACACCTTC. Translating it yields CASSKRGLGYGYTF.

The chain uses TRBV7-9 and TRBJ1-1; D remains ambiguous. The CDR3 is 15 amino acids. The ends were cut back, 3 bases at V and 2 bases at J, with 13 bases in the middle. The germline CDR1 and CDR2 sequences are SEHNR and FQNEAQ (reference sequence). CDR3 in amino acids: CASSLPRVGNTEAFF. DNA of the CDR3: TGTGCCAGCAGCTTGCCGCGGGTGGGTAACACTGAAGCTTTCTTT.

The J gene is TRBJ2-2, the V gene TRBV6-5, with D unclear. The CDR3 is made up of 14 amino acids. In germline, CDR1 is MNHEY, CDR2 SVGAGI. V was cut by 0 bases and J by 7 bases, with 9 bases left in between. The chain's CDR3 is CASSYSFSGGELFF. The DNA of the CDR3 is TGTGCCAGCAGTTACTCGTTCTCGGGCGGGGAGCTGTTTTTT.

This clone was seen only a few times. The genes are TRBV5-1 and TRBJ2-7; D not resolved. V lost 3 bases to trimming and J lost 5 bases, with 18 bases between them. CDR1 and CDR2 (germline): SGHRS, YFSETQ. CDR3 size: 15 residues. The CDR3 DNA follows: TGCGCCAGCAGCTGGAGCACATCATCCCCTAACGAGCAGTACTTC. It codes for CASSWSTSSPNEQYF.

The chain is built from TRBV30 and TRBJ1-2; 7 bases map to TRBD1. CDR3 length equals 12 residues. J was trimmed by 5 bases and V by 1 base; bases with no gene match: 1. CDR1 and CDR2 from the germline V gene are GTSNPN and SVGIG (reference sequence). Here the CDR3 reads CAWSAGQYGYTF. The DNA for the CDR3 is TGTGCCTGGAGTGCGGGACAGTATGGCTACACCTTC.

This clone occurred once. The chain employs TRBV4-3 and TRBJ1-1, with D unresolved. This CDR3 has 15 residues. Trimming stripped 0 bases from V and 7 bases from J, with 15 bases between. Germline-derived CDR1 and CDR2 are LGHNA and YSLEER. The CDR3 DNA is TGCGCCAGCAGCCAAGAGACCGGTATGGGCAATGAAGCTTTCTTT. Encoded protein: CASSQETGMGNEAFF.

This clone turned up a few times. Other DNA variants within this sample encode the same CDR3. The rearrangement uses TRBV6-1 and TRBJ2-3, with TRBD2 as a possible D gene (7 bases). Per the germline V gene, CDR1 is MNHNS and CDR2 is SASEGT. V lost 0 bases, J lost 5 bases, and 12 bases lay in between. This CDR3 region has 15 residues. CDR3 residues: CASSEAKGGGDTQYF. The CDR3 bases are TGTGCCAGCAGTGAAGCCAAGGGGGGGGGAGATACGCAGTATTTT.

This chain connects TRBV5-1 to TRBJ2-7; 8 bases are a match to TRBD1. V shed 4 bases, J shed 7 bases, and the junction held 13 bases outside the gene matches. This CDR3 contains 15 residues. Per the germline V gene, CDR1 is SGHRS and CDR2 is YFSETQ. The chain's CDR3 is CASSTGTGSPLEQYF. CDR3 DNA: TGCGCCAGCAGCACCGGGACAGGTTCCCCTCTTGAGCAGTACTTC.

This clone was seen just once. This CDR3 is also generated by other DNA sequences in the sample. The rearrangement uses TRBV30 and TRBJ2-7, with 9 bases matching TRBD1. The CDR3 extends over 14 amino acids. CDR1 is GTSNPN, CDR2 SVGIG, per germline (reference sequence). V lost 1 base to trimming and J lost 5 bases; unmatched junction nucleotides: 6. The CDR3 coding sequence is TGTGCCTGGAGTGCGACAGGGGGAAGGAACGAGCAGTACTTC. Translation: CAWSATGGRNEQYF.

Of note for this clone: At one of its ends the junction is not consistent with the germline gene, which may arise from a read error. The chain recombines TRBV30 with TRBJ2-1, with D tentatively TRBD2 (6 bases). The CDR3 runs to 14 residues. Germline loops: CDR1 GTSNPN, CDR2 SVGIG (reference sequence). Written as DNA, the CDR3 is TGTGCCTGGGGTGTTGGCGGGGTCTACAATGAGCAGTTCTTC. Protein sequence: CAWGVGGVYNEQFF.

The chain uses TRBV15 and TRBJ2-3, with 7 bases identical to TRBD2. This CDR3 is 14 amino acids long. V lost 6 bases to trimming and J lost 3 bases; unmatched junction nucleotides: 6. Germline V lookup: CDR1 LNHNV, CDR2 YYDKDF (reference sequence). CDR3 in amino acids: CATSGQRDTDTQYF. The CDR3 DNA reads TGTGCCACCAGTGGCCAGCGGGATACAGATACGCAGTATTTT. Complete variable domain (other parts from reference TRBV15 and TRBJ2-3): DAMVIQNPRYQVTQFGKPVTLSCSQTLNHNVMYWYQQKSSQAPKLLFHYYDKDFNNEADTPDNFQSRRPNTSFCFLDIRSPGLGDTAMYLCATSGQRDTDTQYFGPGTRLTVL.

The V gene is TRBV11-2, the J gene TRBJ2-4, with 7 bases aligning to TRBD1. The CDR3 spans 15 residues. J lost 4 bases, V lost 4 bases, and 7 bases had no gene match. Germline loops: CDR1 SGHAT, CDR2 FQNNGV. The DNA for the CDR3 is TGTGCCAGCAGCTCATACCGGGACAGAAAAAACATTCAGTACTTC. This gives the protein CASSSYRDRKNIQYF.

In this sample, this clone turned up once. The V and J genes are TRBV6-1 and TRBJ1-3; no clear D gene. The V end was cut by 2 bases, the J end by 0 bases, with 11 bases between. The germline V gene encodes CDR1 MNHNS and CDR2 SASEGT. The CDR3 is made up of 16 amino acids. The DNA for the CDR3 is TGTGCCAGCAGTGAAAGCCAGGCAAACTCTGGAAACACCATATATTTT. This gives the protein CASSESQANSGNTIYF.

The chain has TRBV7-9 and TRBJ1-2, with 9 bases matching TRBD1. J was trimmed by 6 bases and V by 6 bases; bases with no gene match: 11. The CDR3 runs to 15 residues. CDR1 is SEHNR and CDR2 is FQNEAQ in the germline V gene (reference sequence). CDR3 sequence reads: CASRYYRGRDNGYTF. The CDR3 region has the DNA TGTGCCAGCAGATACTACAGGGGGCGCGATAATGGCTACACCTTC.

The CDR3 spells CASSQTPSNSMNTEAFF. Written as DNA, the CDR3 is TGTGCCAGCAGCCAAACTCCCAGCAACAGTATGAACACTGAAGCTTTCTTT. V is TRBV5-5 and J is TRBJ1-1, with D unresolved. Germline values: CDR1 SGHKS, CDR2 YYEKEE (reference sequence). Trimming left V 4 bases short and J 0 bases short, with 19 bases between. The CDR3 contains 17 residues.